A selection of T cell receptor beta chains follows, all from one sample in a study of CD8 T cells in ankylosing spondylitis. TCRdb processed the 5' RACE reads anew with MiXCR; each CDR3 protein has one entry. The repertoire has 500,000 or so distinct CDR3 sequences, approximately 5.3% of them found once; the top ten carry approximately 3.5%. Sequencing was performed on blood, either unsorted or a sorted T cell fraction (not recorded which). These TCRs come from a male donor with ankylosing spondylitis. Each CDR3 is given with its conserved first and last residue. D genes are given only for firm matches. Where a row states a size, it is once, few, many or the class of an expanded clone; other rows omit it.

many	.	TRBV29-1	TRBJ1-2	TGCAGCGTTGAAGATTTACCGGGGAACTATGGCTACACCTTC	CSVEDLPGNYGYTF
many	TRBD1	TRBV20-1	TRBJ2-5	TGCAGTGCTGTCCTACAGGGGAGAGAGACCCAGTACTTC	CSAVLQGRETQYF
many	.	TRBV29-1	TRBJ2-7	TGCAGCGTTGAAGTCCCGGACGTACTCGAAGGCGCCTACGAGCAGTACTTC	CSVEVPDVLEGAYEQYF
many	TRBD1	TRBV6-2/TRBV6-3	TRBJ1-6	TGTGCCAGCAGTGCTCCGGGACAGGGGCATTCACCCCTCCACTTT	CASSAPGQGHSPLHF
many	.	TRBV7-2	TRBJ1-2	TGTGCCAGCAGCTTAGGGCGGCAGGCGGGCTACACCTTC	CASSLGRQAGYTF
many	TRBD2	TRBV7-6	TRBJ2-7	TGTGCCAGCAGCTTCGATCCCGAACTAGCGGGAGGGAGGAACGAGCAGTACTTC	CASSFDPELAGGRNEQYF
many	.	TRBV20-1	TRBJ2-7	TGCAGTGCTAGTGGGCTGAGCCCCTACGAGCAGTACTTC	CSASGLSPYEQYF
many	.	TRBV5-1	TRBJ2-2	TGCGCCAGCAGCCGGATGGGCCCGAACACCGGGGAGCTGTTTTTT	CASSRMGPNTGELFF
.	.	TRBV7-9	TRBJ1-1	TGTGCCAGCACCTATACCTCGGGCTCAGCTTTCTTT	CASTYTSGSAFF
many	.	TRBV20-1	TRBJ1-1	TGCAGTGCGAGCCGGGAGCCCGAAAAAGCTTTCTTT	CSASREPEKAFF
many	.	TRBV4-3	TRBJ2-2	TGCGCCAGCAGCCAAGCGCTCTTAGGCGGGGAGCTGTTTTTT	CASSQALLGGELFF
.	TRBD2	TRBV4-2	TRBJ2-3	TGTGCCATGGGCCCCTGGCAAGCGGGGAGTACAGATACGCAGTATTTT	CAMGPWQAGSTDTQYF
many	.	TRBV3-1	TRBJ1-5	TGTGCCAGCAGCCCTCAGGGCTGGAATCAGCCCCAGCATTTT	CASSPQGWNQPQHF
many	.	TRBV5-5	TRBJ1-5	TGTGCCAGCAGCCCAGGGTCGGGGGATCAGCCCCAGCATTTT	CASSPGSGDQPQHF
.	.	TRBV7-2	TRBJ2-2	TGTGCCAGCAGCTTAGATTACAGCGGGGAGCTGTTTTTT	CASSLDYSGELFF
many	TRBD1	TRBV9	TRBJ1-2	TGTGCCAGCAGCGTCTCATGGACAGGGTATGGCTACACCTTC	CASSVSWTGYGYTF
.	.	TRBV5-5	TRBJ1-1	TGTGCCATCGGCTTGGAGACGGGGCTCACTGAAGCTTTCTTT	CAIGLETGLTEAFF
.	.	TRBV4-1	TRBJ2-4	TGCGCCAGCAGCCCCTGGGGCCAAGCCAAAAACATTCAGTACTTC	CASSPWGQAKNIQYF
many	TRBD2	TRBV5-1	TRBJ2-2	TGCGCCAGCAGCCCAGTGGTTAGCGGGAGCTACACCGGGGAGCTGTTTTTT	CASSPVVSGSYTGELFF
many	.	TRBV29-1	TRBJ2-7	TGCAGCGTCCCGGGGGAACAGGGTCCCTACGAGCAGTACTTC	CSVPGEQGPYEQYF
many	.	TRBV2	TRBJ2-3	TGTGCCAGCAGTGCAGTTGGACGGGCCTCTAGCACAGATACGCAGTATTTT	CASSAVGRASSTDTQYF
.	.	TRBV28	TRBJ2-3	TGTGCCAGCAGTCCAAGGATGAAGACAGATACGCAGTATTTT	CASSPRMKTDTQYF
many	.	TRBV15	TRBJ1-1	TGTGCCACCAGGCCAGTCCCGGGGAGCGACACTGAAGCTTTCTTT	CATRPVPGSDTEAFF
many	.	TRBV15	TRBJ1-3	TGTGCCACCAGCAGAGGAGGGACCGATGTCTCTGGAAACACCATATATTTT	CATSRGGTDVSGNTIYF
many	.	TRBV20-1	TRBJ1-5	TGCAGTGCCCCTTCCCTGGGTCCGAATCAGCCCCAGCATTTT	CSAPSLGPNQPQHF
few	.	TRBV6-5	TRBJ1-4	TGTGCCAGCAGTTACTCGAGTGTGACAGCAACTAATGAAAAACTGTTTTTT	CASSYSSVTATNEKLFF
many	TRBD2	TRBV9	TRBJ2-7	TGTGCCAGCAGCACCTGGACCGGGGGGTACGAGCAGTACTTC	CASSTWTGGYEQYF
.	.	TRBV4-3	TRBJ2-1	TGCGCCAGCAGCCAAATTCGGGACGGATCCTACAATGAGCAGTTCTTC	CASSQIRDGSYNEQFF
many	.	TRBV4-3	TRBJ1-5	TGCGCCAGCAGCCCTAAAGGAGCGCAAGGGCCCCAGCATTTT	CASSPKGAQGPQHF
few	.	TRBV27	TRBJ2-7	TGTGCCAGCAGTTTATCCGGGACCCTCTTTAGGGAGCAGTACTTC	CASSLSGTLFREQYF